This T cell receptor (beta chain) was observed in a study of shared T cell receptors in the human thymus. This table comes from immunoSEQ multiplex PCR, and its TCRdb copy is limited to in-frame clones, with some not included. The profile shows hundreds of thousands of clones, roughly 86% of them singletons. Trimming took 2 bases from V and 4 from J, leaving 9 bases between them. Germline CDR1 SGHDT, CDR2 YYEEEE. This CDR3 spans 13 amino acids. This same sample was also taken into another study, of human thymus T cells.

Input material: thymocytes. This receptor was identified in a boy in the first two years of life with a congenital heart defect. J is TRBJ1-1 and V is TRBV5-6; a possible D gene is TRBD1 (6 bases). The CDR3 protein is CASSLLGGTEAFF. The CDR3 nucleotides read TGTGCCAGCAGCTTATTAGGGGGCACTGAAGCTTTCTTT.